This section outlines one T cell receptor beta chain sequence together with its context. This clonotype was detected many times. No cognate antigen has been identified for it. The record has no base qualities; no much larger clone is one base away. The CDR3 spans 15 residues, from the cysteine through the phenylalanine. The only DNA kept is the CDR3, 45 bases in frame from the first base. Trimming costs V 1 base and J 4 bases, and their ends lie 14 bases apart. CDR1 and CDR2 are drawn from the germline V gene: SGHRS, YFSETQ. Six healthy women forming three monozygous twin pairs were used as donors. All three twin pairs had been reared together, and it was thought likely that the same infectious agents and vaccines had been met by these twin pairs. TCR cDNA libraries were prepared from RNA that was isolated from peripheral blood mononuclear cells. These data are taken from a study of identical twins' blood T cells (dated by TCRdb to about 2013). As for the study more broadly: Around 50 million Illumina reads were obtained across around twelve libraries, of which six were alpha-chain libraries and six were beta-chain libraries. To assess how genetics influences repertoire formation, the study used next-generation sequencing to compare the TCR alpha and beta chain repertoires of three pairs of monozygous twins. Study-level results and caveats: Environmental influences could not be excluded as an explanation for twin similarity, since twins were reared together. The proposed role of the TCRalpha J segment in MHC recognition during thymic selection was stated to require validation by independent studies. How many CDR3 clonotypes two donors shared depended mainly on the product of their cloneset sizes, and the twins did not clearly stray from this trend. Among the most abundant TCRbeta clonotypes, each donor shared more CDR3 sequences with her twin than with unrelated donors. V gene usage, even among non-selected out-of-frame TCRbeta clonotypes, was reported to be markedly more similar within twin pairs than between unrelated donors.

Libraries came from 5' RACE. The sequencing machine was an Illumina Genome Analyzer IIx. To prepare the RNA-based TCR cDNA libraries, a previously described protocol was followed, with several modifications. To prevent cross-contamination, sample-specific barcodes were introduced on both ends of each TCR cDNA library during cDNA synthesis and amplification. Per the original workflow: Between about 95,000 and nearly 550,000 clonotypes were identified per individual, with about 2.2 to 3.6 million CDR3-containing reads per library. After reads with improper barcode index combinations were thrown out, a cloneset for each library was built using the MiTCR software. MiTCR filtered or rescued low-quality reads and corrected PCR and sequencing errors when assembling CDR3 clonotypes. Artificial out-of-frame clonotypes were mapped to in-frame sequences, with one indel allowed in the CDR3, and then removed. Similarity of V and J gene usage between donors was measured as Jensen-Shannon divergence divided by mean entropy. TCRdb trimmed public reads at Q25 via fastp, called clones via MiXCR and kept in-frame beta chains. Rows with a matching CDR3 protein are joined into one entry that keeps the most common DNA and genes. These V and J calls rely on TCRdb rather than the paper's analysis. The sample table holds 400,000 or so distinct CDR3 sequences, of which over 25% were seen once. In total, the top ten clones hold 5.5% to 7% of the sample.

The sequencing input was PBMCs. The TCR comes from a woman aged 18 to 55 in good health. The sequence joins TRBV5-1 to TRBJ1-1; the D gene cannot be named for sure. The DNA sequence follows: TGCGCCAGCAGCTTGCCCGACGAGGGATCCACTGAAGCTTTCTTT. Its protein is CASSLPDEGSTEAFF.